This TCR beta chain was sequenced during a study of T cells in Graves' hyperthyroidism and ophthalmopathy. TCR beta CDR3 regions were amplified from RNA transcripts. When the TCR CDR3 underwent first-round RT-PCR, the HTBI primer set was used. TCRdb reanalysed the multiplex PCR reads using MiXCR and keeps one entry per CDR3 protein. Among some 500,000 distinct CDR3 sequences listed, approximately 15% were seen once. The CDR3 is 15 amino acids. V lost 3 bases to trimming and J lost 0 bases, with 8 bases between them. The V gene's germline CDR1 is SGHTA and CDR2 FQGNSA. This clonotype was counted a single time.

The rearrangement uses TRBV7-2 and TRBJ1-4; D is ambiguous. The source material was blood. This receptor was taken from a woman aged 18-30 years with Graves' hyperthyroidism. The DNA for the CDR3 is TGTGCCAGCAGCTTTCAGCCTTCAACTAATGAAAAACTGTTTTTT. It yields the protein CASSFQPSTNEKLFF.